This TCR beta chain was captured by sequencing in a study of technical replicates of blood from a handful of donors (dated by TCRdb to about 2017). Counted from cysteine to phenylalanine, this CDR3 has 15 amino acids. Of all the DNA, just the CDR3 is kept, 45 bases in frame from base 1. V ends up 6 bases short and J 7 bases short, with an unmatched junction base count of 6. As encoded in the germline V gene, CDR1 is MNHEY while CDR2 is SVGAGI. The library was obtained by the immunoSEQ multiplex PCR assay. What TCRdb holds here is the immuneACCESS table cut down to in-frame rearrangements. Part of the clones is not present; checked against another copy, under half of the missing clones reflect an unresolved V gene, and the others are unexplained. The sample contains about 75,000 clones, 97% of them found a single time. Clones ranked in the top ten supply almost 0.3% of the sample. Notes on this clone: Its cognate antigen has yet to be identified. No quality values exist for individual bases; no much larger clone is one base distant.

The TCR sequence derives from a human donor in good health. The sequence is built from TRBV6-5 and TRBJ2-2; TRBD2 agrees with 12 junctional bases. Sequencing was performed on T cells isolated from PBMCs. At the DNA level, the sequence is TGTGCCAGCAGCCCCCCACTAGCGGGAGGCGGGGAGCTGTTTTTT. It translates to CASSPPLAGGGELFF.